These 26 T cell receptor beta chains were all obtained from the same sample, sequenced in a study of early T cells in non-severe SARS-CoV-2 infection. TCRdb processed the 5' RACE reads anew with MiXCR; each CDR3 protein has one entry. The sample has 26,000 or so distinct CDR3 sequences, less than 7% seen once. The sequenced material came from whole blood. The receptors come from an adult who was a healthcare worker with PCR-confirmed SARS-CoV-2 infection or an uninfected control (not recorded which).

This clonotype turned up a few times. The V call is TRBV3-1, the J call TRBJ1-2; a possible D gene is TRBD1 (6 bases). Germline loops: CDR1 LGHDT, CDR2 YNNKEL (reference sequence). Deletions cut 1 base from V and 7 bases from J, with 13 bases between. The CDR3 length is 14 residues. CDR3 in DNA: TGTGCCAGCAGCCAAGGGACAACAGGGTTTGGCTACACCTTC. Encoded protein: CASSQGTTGFGYTF.

By sample share, this clonotype is medium-sized (0.01 to 0.1%). The chain links TRBV6-5 to TRBJ1-5, with D unresolved. Germline loops: CDR1 MNHEY, CDR2 SVGAGI. The V end was cut by 3 bases, the J end by 6 bases, with 9 bases between. The CDR3 loop spans 13 amino acids. CDR3 DNA sequence: TGTGCCAGCAGTTATCGGATAAGTCAGCCCCAGCATTTT. Its protein is CASSYRISQPQHF.

The CDR3 bases are TGTGCCAGCAACCGAGAGAGGCAGCCCCAGCATTTT. Residues: CASNRERQPQHF. This chain links TRBV6-2 or TRBV6-3 with TRBJ1-5; D ambiguous. Looked up from germline, CDR1 is MNHEY and CDR2 is SVGEGT. V lost 7 bases and J lost 7, with 11 bases in between. The CDR3 consists of 12 residues.

For this clonotype: This may come from a read error, since a much larger clone is one base off. The V call is TRBV7-6, the J call TRBJ2-5, with D maybe TRBD2 (6 bases). In germline, CDR1 is SGHVS, CDR2 FNYEAQ. The CDR3 covers 15 residues. With 3 bases removed from V and 5 bases from J, the gap between germline ends came to 16 bases. In DNA, the CDR3 is TGTGCCAGCAGCTTGAGGGCTAGCGTGGTCGAGACCCAGTACTTC. This gives the protein CASSLRASVVETQYF.

This clonotype has more than one count but fewer than ten. This sequence joins TRBV28 and TRBJ2-7; either TRBD1 or TRBD2 may supply D (5 bases each). The CDR3 is made up of 15 amino acids. V was clipped by 2 bases and J by 5 bases, with 16 bases between them. Germline values: CDR1 MDHEN, CDR2 SYDVKM. In nucleotides, the CDR3 is TGTGCCAGCAGTTTAATAGGGGTCGAGGGCAACGAGCAGTACTTC. Residues: CASSLIGVEGNEQYF. The variable domain in full, with the rest retrieved from reference TRBV28 and TRBJ2-7, is DVKVTQSSRYLVKRTGEKVFLECVQDMDHENMFWYRQDPGLGLRLIYFSYDVKMKEKGDIPEGYSVSREKKERFSLILESASTNQTSMYLCASSLIGVEGNEQYFGPGTRLTVT.

This clonotype was detected many times. DNA for the CDR3: TGTGCCAGCAGCTTTAAGATGGTTGGGGGACAGGGTGCCTCTGGGGCCAACGTCCTGACTTTC. As protein: CASSFKMVGGQGASGANVLTF. V and J are TRBV11-2 and TRBJ2-6; 9 positions agree with TRBD1. The junction had 15 bases not matched to a gene; V was cut back by 3 bases and J by 0 bases. The CDR3 length is 21 residues. In germline, CDR1 is SGHAT, CDR2 FQNNGV.

This clonotype was observed many times. The chain is built from TRBV20-1 and TRBJ1-1; no reliable D call. Germline V CDR1 and CDR2: DFQATT, SNEGSKA (reference sequence). V gave up 5 bases and J gave up 4 bases, with 17 bases separating them. The CDR3 is 14 residues long. CDR3: CSALPPGRSTEAFF. In nucleotides, the CDR3 is TGCAGTGCTCTCCCCCCGGGAAGGAGCACTGAAGCTTTCTTT.

There are a few counts of this clonotype. The chain recombines TRBV3-1 with TRBJ2-2, with D possibly being TRBD2 (6 bases). Germline V gene lookup returns CDR1 LGHDT and CDR2 YNNKEL (reference sequence). V was cut by 7 bases and J by 3 bases, with 15 bases left in between. The CDR3 sequence is 15 residues long. DNA for the CDR3: TGTGCCAGCACCAGCACGGGCGGGGACACCGGGGAGCTGTTTTTT. Protein sequence: CASTSTGGDTGELFF.

This clonotype was recorded many times. CDR3 in DNA: TGTGCCAGCTCACCACGACAGGGAGATATCACAGATACGCAGTATTTT. Translating it yields CASSPRQGDITDTQYF. The chain couples TRBV18 to TRBJ2-3, with 7 nucleotides matching TRBD1. The V segment lost 1 base and the J segment 2 bases; nucleotides outside the gene matches: 6. CDR1 is KGHSH and CDR2 is LQKENI in the germline V gene. The CDR3 covers 16 residues. Filled out from reference TRBV18 and TRBJ2-3, the complete variable domain reads NAGVMQNPRHLVRRRGQEARLRCSPMKGHSHVYWYRQLPEEGLKFMVYLQKENIIDESGMPKERFSAEFPKEGPSILRIQQVVRGDSAAYFCASSPRQGDITDTQYFGPGTRLTVL.

There are many counts of this clonotype. The rearrangement joins TRBV6-2 or TRBV6-3 to TRBJ1-5, with TRBD1 identical over 7 bases. The CDR3 has 13 amino acids. Germline assignment: CDR1 MNHEY and CDR2 SVGEGT. The junction had 4 bases not matched to a gene; V was cut back by 6 bases and J by 5 bases. This chain's CDR3 is CASRGQTHQPQHF. The CDR3, as DNA: TGTGCCAGCAGGGGACAGACTCATCAGCCCCAGCATTTT.

The chain employs TRBV21-1 and TRBJ2-7; TRBD1, the table's D call, was not compared with the DNA. TRBV21-1 is a known pseudogene. CDR3 length: 15 amino acids. The CDR3 loop reads CASTKTGERSSEQYF. The DNA for the CDR3 is TGTGCCAGCACAAAGACAGGGGAAAGGAGTAGCGAGCAGTACTTC.

This clonotype has a count of ten or more. The chain joins TRBV4-1 to TRBJ2-1, with 14 bases aligning to TRBD2. J was trimmed by 9 bases and V by 1 base; bases with no gene match: 2. This CDR3 region has 15 residues. Germline V gene lookup returns CDR1 MGHRA and CDR2 YSYEKL. The CDR3 coding sequence is TGCGCCAGCAGCCAAGGGGGACTAGCGGGGGTTGAGCAGTTCTTC. Translation gives CASSQGGLAGVEQFF.

This clonotype was counted a few times. The V call is TRBV7-6, the J call TRBJ1-1, with D uncertain. The germline CDR1 and CDR2 sequences are SGHVS and FNYEAQ. Trimming took 5 bases from V and 10 from J, leaving 17 bases between them. The CDR3 has 13 amino acids. This chain's CDR3 is CASSPGLPATAFF. CDR3 DNA: TGTGCCAGCAGCCCAGGACTACCCGCAACAGCTTTCTTT.

This clonotype has a count of ten or more. The chain combines TRBV10-3 with TRBJ2-1, with D possibly matching TRBD1 (6 bases). This CDR3 spans 16 amino acids. Germline loops: CDR1 ENHRY, CDR2 SYGVKD. The V end was cut by 5 bases, the J end by 1 base, with 15 bases between. In DNA form, the CDR3 reads TGTGCCATCAGTTCCCAGGGGTTCAAGTCCTACAATGAGCAGTTCTTC. Translation: CAISSQGFKSYNEQFF.

This clonotype was seen only a few times. V gene TRBV3-1 combines with J gene TRBJ1-5; D possibly corresponds to TRBD1 (6 bases). Trimming stripped 0 bases from V and 7 bases from J, with 7 bases between. This CDR3 is 13 amino acids long. Germline loops: CDR1 LGHDT, CDR2 YNNKEL (reference sequence). CDR3 nucleotide sequence: TGTGCCAGCAGCCAAGACAGGGGCCAGCCCCAGCATTTT. Its protein product is CASSQDRGQPQHF.

This clonotype has a handful of counts. The chain employs TRBV20-1 and TRBJ1-2; 10 bases map to TRBD1. The CDR3 has 15 residues. The germline gives CDR1 DFQATT, CDR2 SNEGSKA (reference sequence). V was pared by 2 bases and J by 3 bases, with 6 bases of the junction left unmatched. CDR3 region: CSARSPGQGDYGYTF. The CDR3 DNA reads TGCAGTGCTAGATCTCCCGGACAGGGGGACTATGGCTACACCTTC.

This clonotype was observed many times. The genes are TRBV6-5 and TRBJ1-5; D is perhaps TRBD1 (5 bases). The CDR3 loop spans 16 amino acids. Trimming shortened V by 5 bases and J by 6 bases, and 20 bases separated the two germline ends. CDR1 and CDR2 from the germline V gene are MNHEY and SVGAGI. The CDR3 loop is CASSPSIGGGVQPQHF. CDR3 DNA sequence: TGTGCCAGCAGTCCGTCTATTGGGGGGGGAGTTCAGCCCCAGCATTTT.

This clonotype was counted ten times or more. V is TRBV5-1 and J is TRBJ2-5; D call uncertain. The CDR3 is 13 amino acids. CDR1 and CDR2 from the germline V gene are SGHRS and YFSETQ. Trimming took 4 bases from V and 5 from J, leaving 12 bases between them. The CDR3 region has the DNA TGCGCCAGCAGCATGAGATCCCGGGAGACCCAGTACTTC. Protein product: CASSMRSRETQYF.

The chain is built from TRBV7-6 and TRBJ2-5, with D perhaps TRBD2 (6 bases). V was pared by 5 bases and J by 4 bases, with 11 bases between. Germline V gene lookup returns CDR1 SGHVS and CDR2 FNYEAQ. The CDR3 spans 13 residues. The CDR3 protein is CASSPKEGETQYF. CDR3 nucleotides: TGTGCCAGCAGCCCCAAGGAGGGAGAGACCCAGTACTTC.

This clonotype was seen a handful of times. The rearrangement uses TRBV7-9 and TRBJ2-2; D unresolved. V lost 2 bases and J 3 bases, leaving 4 bases between the germline ends. The CDR3 loop spans 13 amino acids. Germline V gives CDR1 SEHNR, CDR2 FQNEAQ (reference sequence). CDR3 DNA: TGTGCCAGCAGCTTAAGGGACACCGGGGAGCTGTTTTTT. As protein: CASSLRDTGELFF.

CDR3 DNA: TGCAGCGCGAGGGACTCACAGGGAACAGATACGCAGTATTTT. As protein: CSARDSQGTDTQYF. The chain has TRBV29-1 and TRBJ2-3; D assignment may be TRBD1 or TRBD2 (6 bases each). V lost 7 bases to trimming and J lost 3 bases, with 17 bases between them. This CDR3 is 14 amino acids long. Germline CDR1 SQVTM, CDR2 ANQGSEA.

This clonotype came up many times. The chain has TRBV20-1 and TRBJ2-4; 10 nucleotides align to TRBD2. The germline gives CDR1 DFQATT, CDR2 SNEGSKA (reference sequence). The CDR3 is 14 residues long. The J segment lost 1 base and the V segment lost 7 bases, leaving 4 bases of the junction unmatched. The CDR3 protein is CSETGLAAKNIQYF. For the CDR3, the DNA is TGCAGTGAGACGGGACTAGCGGCCAAAAACATTCAGTACTTC.

This clonotype appeared many times. The V gene is TRBV19, the J gene TRBJ1-2; D gene ambiguous. This CDR3 is built from 14 residues. Per germline, CDR1 LNHDA and CDR2 SQIVND (reference sequence). V gave up 3 bases and J gave up 6 bases, with 14 bases separating them. For the CDR3, the DNA is TGTGCCAGTAGTATGGACGAGATGAGGGATGGCTACACCTTC. This encodes CASSMDEMRDGYTF.

In this sample, this clonotype turned up a few times. This chain uses TRBV5-1 with TRBJ2-3, with no clear D. This CDR3 is built from 16 residues. In germline, CDR1 is SGHRS, CDR2 YFSETQ. With 4 bases removed from V and 2 bases from J, the gap between germline ends came to 17 bases. DNA of the CDR3: TGCGCCAGCAGCCCCCCCGGGTCCCCTTCCACAGATACGCAGTATTTT. The encoded protein is CASSPPGSPSTDTQYF.

This clonotype was recorded at least ten times. This chain joins TRBV11-3 and TRBJ1-1, with TRBD1 matching 7 bases. Germline trimming cut 4 bases from V and 4 bases from J; bases unmatched to any gene: 6. The germline gives CDR1 SGHNT, CDR2 YENEEA. The CDR3 sequence is 14 residues long. CDR3 region: CASSCASGGTEAFF. In nucleotides, the CDR3 is TGTGCCAGCAGCTGCGCCTCAGGGGGCACTGAAGCTTTCTTT. The entire variable domain, with the rest obtained from reference TRBV11-3 and TRBJ1-1, is as follows: EAGVVQSPRYKIIEKKQPVAFWCNPISGHNTLYWYLQNLGQGPELLIRYENEEAVDDSQLPKDRFSAERLKGVDSTLKIQPAELGDSAVYLCASSCASGGTEAFFGQGTRLTVV.

This clonotype was observed many times. This chain connects TRBV7-3 to TRBJ2-3; D is ambiguous. V lost 0 bases and J lost 6, with 4 bases in between. Germline V gene sequence: CDR1 SGHTA, CDR2 FQGTGA. The CDR3 has 12 amino acids. CDR3 loop: CASSLTGDTQYF. The CDR3 DNA follows: TGTGCCAGCAGCTTAACAGGGGATACGCAGTATTTT.